What follows are 9 T cell receptor beta chains derived from one specimen sequenced in a study of CD8+CD57+ T cells in acquired aplastic anemia (dated by TCRdb to 2017 to 2018). Patients chosen for sequencing had shown expansion of CD8+CD57+ cells by flow cytometry. Sequencing relied on an Illumina HiSeq 2000. Genomic DNA served as template for TCR beta VDJ combination and CDR3 sequence profiling. TCRdb trimmed the raw reads at Q25, called clones with MiXCR and kept productive beta chains. Under each unique CDR3 protein, matching rows form one entry showing the most common genes and DNA. Across this sample there are fewer than 85,000 distinct CDR3 sequences, with about 70% seen only once. Roughly 80% of the sample rests with the top ten. What was sequenced was sorted CD4+, CD8+, or CD8+CD57+ T cells (not recorded which) from PBMCs. All receptors come from a human donor with aplastic anemia.

In this sample, this clonotype turned up a few times. This chain connects TRBV4-2 to TRBJ1-4, with D perhaps matching TRBD1 (6 bases). There are 16 residues in the CDR3. Germline V lookup: CDR1 LGHNA, CDR2 YNFKEQ. V lost 4 bases and J 5 bases, leaving 17 bases between the germline ends. CDR3 coding DNA: TGTGCCAGCAGCCGCCCAGAGGGGGGCCCGAATGAAAAACTGTTTTTT. It yields the protein CASSRPEGGPNEKLFF.

V usage is TRBV19 and J usage is TRBJ1-5, with TRBD1 identical over 7 bases. The CDR3 extends over 14 amino acids. V was pared by 9 bases and J by 4 bases, with 9 bases of the junction left unmatched. Germline CDR1 LNHDA, CDR2 SQIVND (reference sequence). CDR3 protein: CASVRGTANQPQHF. For the CDR3, the DNA is TGTGCCAGCGTGCGTGGGACAGCAAATCAGCCCCAGCATTTT.

This clonotype appeared a few times. V is TRBV19 and J is TRBJ2-7; a weak D match, TRBD1 (6 bases). CDR3 length: 14 amino acids. V was clipped by 2 bases and J by 6 bases, with 14 bases between them. Germline CDR1 reads LNHDA; CDR2 reads SQIVND (reference sequence). The CDR3 loop reads CASSIQGFSREQYF. The CDR3 DNA reads TGTGCCAGTAGTATACAGGGGTTCTCGCGCGAGCAGTACTTC. The full variable domain, rest sourced from reference TRBV19 and TRBJ2-7, is DGGITQSPKYLFRKEGQNVTLSCEQNLNHDAMYWYRQDPGQGLRLIYYSQIVNDFQKGDIAEGYSVSREKKESFPLTVTSAQKNPTAFYLCASSIQGFSREQYFGPGTRLTVT.

The V and J genes are TRBV3-1 and TRBJ2-1; 13 bases fit TRBD2. This CDR3 has 15 residues. The germline V gene has CDR1 LGHDT and CDR2 YNNKEL (reference sequence). V lost 3 bases, J lost 5 bases, and 1 base stayed unmatched. The CDR3 sequence: CASSHGLAGDNEQFF. As DNA, the CDR3 is TGTGCCAGCAGCCACGGACTAGCGGGAGACAATGAGCAGTTCTTC.

This clonotype was counted ten times or more. This sequence joins TRBV5-1 and TRBJ2-7, with D perhaps TRBD2 (5 bases). The germline V gene encodes CDR1 SGHRS and CDR2 YFSETQ. Deletions cut 0 bases from V and 0 bases from J, with 19 bases between. The CDR3 is 18 amino acids. CDR3 sequence (DNA): TGCGCCAGCAGCTTGGAGGTGGGTAGCGAGAATATCTCCTACGAGCAGTACTTC. Translated, it gives CASSLEVGSENISYEQYF.

On this clonotype: Possible read error: a much larger clone is one base away. The chain carries TRBV19 and TRBJ1-3; D is unclear. CDR1 and CDR2 from the germline V gene are LNHDA and SQIVND (reference sequence). Trimming pared 0 bases from V and 3 bases from J, leaving 12 bases between. This CDR3 contains 16 residues. CDR3 residues: CASSIDGESFGNTIYF. CDR3 nucleotide sequence: TGTGCCAGTAGTATAGATGGGGAGAGCTTTGGAAACACCATATATTTT.

The chain combines TRBV7-9 with TRBJ1-1; D is ambiguous. The germline V gene encodes CDR1 SEHNR and CDR2 FQNEAQ (reference sequence). The CDR3 is made up of 12 amino acids. The V gene lost 3 bases and the J gene lost 1 base, with 3 bases spanning the gap. The CDR3, as DNA: TGTGCCAGCAGCTTCCAGAACACTGAAGCTTTCTTT. Protein sequence: CASSFQNTEAFF.

This clonotype was observed a few times. The J gene is TRBJ1-2, the V gene TRBV20-1, with D perhaps TRBD1 (6 bases). The V gene lost 2 bases and the J gene lost 6 bases, with 10 bases spanning the gap. The CDR3 is 12 residues long. Germline V gives CDR1 DFQATT, CDR2 SNEGSKA (reference sequence). The DNA of the CDR3 is TGCAGTGCTAGACAGGGGCAGGATGGCTACACCTTC. It yields the protein CSARQGQDGYTF.

V and J are TRBV7-2 and TRBJ2-7, with TRBD1 identical over 9 bases. This CDR3 has 15 residues. Germline lookup yields CDR1 SGHTA and CDR2 FQGNSA. Trimming cost V 4 bases and J 3 bases; bases outside gene matches: 7. CDR3: CASSSSRDRVYEQYF. The CDR3 DNA follows: TGTGCCAGCAGCTCGAGCCGGGACAGGGTCTACGAGCAGTACTTC.